The T cell receptor beta chain under discussion was sequenced for a study of cytomegalovirus exposure and HLA in healthy donors. About the research overall: The approximately 680 first-cohort repertoires and the roughly 120 validation repertoires shared the same platform, a later analysis reported. Study-wide results and limits: TCR clusters originating in the first cohort tended to co-occur in the approximately 120 validation repertoires, according to a later analysis. Researchers catalogued about 150 TCR beta chains as cytomegalovirus-associated.

Sequencing used immunoSEQ multiplex PCR; TCRdb keeps in-frame clones, though not all of them. The sample holds about 300,000 clones; more than 75% are singletons and the top ten take about 0.99%. As regards this clone: Its target is unknown.

Sample: PBMCs. This clonotype originated in a woman between 18 and 29 years old in good health and CMV-seronegative.

The CDR3 bases are TGTGCCATCAGCGAGAAAGGGGCTAACTACGAGCAGTACTTC. It is translated as CAISEKGANYEQYF. This chain uses TRBV10-3 with TRBJ2-7; D possibly corresponds to TRBD1 (5 bases). Germline loops: CDR1 ENHRY, CDR2 SYGVKD. The V and J ends lost 6 bases and 3 bases respectively, with 15 bases between them. The CDR3 extends over 14 amino acids.